This T cell receptor beta chain was retrieved from a study of PD-1 blockade in classical Hodgkin lymphoma. Turning to the study itself: Nivolumab was given intravenously to patients at 3 mg/kg every 2 weeks.

TCRdb keeps only in-frame clones here, not all; method: immunoSEQ multiplex PCR. Of roughly 51,000 clones listed, around 74% are singletons. General study findings and limits: Significantly greater TCR diversity emerged by C4D1 in CD4+ cells but not CD8+ cells. A reduction in baseline TCR diversity was reportedly seen in newly diagnosed patients relative to healthy donors.

Time point meaning: cycle 4 day 1 (C4D1), after 5 to 7 weeks of nivolumab. There was relapse after autologous stem cell transplantation in every patient, and there was variation in brentuximab vedotin exposure. The CDR3 contains 15 residues. The V end lost 4 bases, the J end lost 4 bases, and 16 bases lay between the germline ends. The germline V gene has CDR1 SNHLY and CDR2 FYNNEI. A note on this clone: The antigen is undetermined.

The receptor was isolated from a human donor with classical Hodgkin lymphoma. The specimen comprised peripheral blood mononuclear cells (PBMCs), sampled before the fourth cycle of nivolumab. V is TRBV2 and J is TRBJ1-2; TRBD1 might be the D (6 bases). The CDR3 spells CASSAQGGSSYGYTF. CDR3 DNA: TGTGCCAGCAGTGCACAGGGAGGAAGCTCCTATGGCTACACCTTC.